The 21 T cell receptor beta chains in this list originate from one sample, sequenced in a study of shared clonotypes between healthy human individuals. Here immunoSEQ multiplex PCR was the method, and the copy in TCRdb shows in-frame clones only, minus some. Of some 2 million clones in the sample, approximately 95% were seen once. Sequenced: naive CD4+ T cells sorted from blood. Stated subset: CD45RA+ positively selected. All receptors derive from a man between 18 and 35 years old in good health.

This chain connects TRBV2 to TRBJ2-7, with a weak D call TRBD1 (5 bases). The germline CDR1 and CDR2 sequences are SNHLY and FYNNEI. This CDR3 comprises 14 residues. The V end lost 7 bases, the J end lost 2 bases, and 15 bases lay between the germline ends. Here the CDR3 reads CASTPNRSTYEQYF. DNA of the CDR3: TGTGCCAGCACCCCTAACAGGTCGACCTACGAGCAGTACTTC. The whole variable domain, remainder taken from reference TRBV2 and TRBJ2-7, is EPEVTQTPSHQVTQMGQEVILRCVPISNHLYFYWYRQILGQKVEFLVSFYNNEISEKSEIFDDQFSVERPDGSNFTLKIRSTKLEDSAMYFCASTPNRSTYEQYFGPGTRLTVT.

The V call is TRBV5-4, the J call TRBJ2-5; D remains ambiguous. The V end was cut by 4 bases, the J end by 1 base, with 17 bases between. Germline V lookup: CDR1 SGHNT, CDR2 YYREEE (reference sequence). This CDR3 spans 16 amino acids. CDR3 DNA sequence: TGTGCCAGCAGCCCTGTGCCGGGCCCCTCCCAAGAGACCCAGTACTTC. It encodes CASSPVPGPSQETQYF.

Here the CDR3 reads CASSLGGLSSYEQYF. The CDR3 DNA reads as TGTGCCAGCAGCTTAGGAGGCCTAAGCTCCTACGAGCAGTACTTC. The V and J genes are TRBV11-2 and TRBJ2-7; D is unclear. Per germline, CDR1 SGHAT and CDR2 FQNNGV. Trimming shortened V by 1 base and J by 0 bases, and 10 bases separated the two germline ends. The CDR3 length is 15 residues.

The rearrangement links TRBV6-5 to TRBJ2-1; possibly TRBD1 or TRBD2 for D (6 bases each). CDR1 and CDR2 from the germline V gene are MNHEY and SVGAGI. The CDR3 length is 15 residues. The ends were cut back, 8 bases at V and 5 bases at J, with 19 bases in the middle. CDR3 residues: CASRKWGARDNEQFF. The CDR3 coding sequence is TGTGCCAGCCGAAAATGGGGGGCAAGGGACAATGAGCAGTTCTTC.

In this sample, this clone turned up a few times. The V gene is TRBV19, the J gene TRBJ1-6; D may be TRBD1 (5 bases). Trimming took off 3 bases at V and 6 bases at J, with 15 bases between the two ends. The CDR3 has 16 residues. Germline-derived CDR1 and CDR2 are LNHDA and SQIVND (reference sequence). The CDR3 loop reads CASSIIGTGGNSPLHF. The CDR3 DNA reads as TGTGCCAGTAGTATCATAGGTACAGGCGGTAATTCACCCCTCCACTTT. The entire variable domain, with the rest obtained from reference TRBV19 and TRBJ1-6, is as follows: DGGITQSPKYLFRKEGQNVTLSCEQNLNHDAMYWYRQDPGQGLRLIYYSQIVNDFQKGDIAEGYSVSREKKESFPLTVTSAQKNPTAFYLCASSIIGTGGNSPLHFGNGTRLTVT.

V gene TRBV4-3 combines with J gene TRBJ2-5; the match to TRBD1 covers 8 bases. Per germline, CDR1 LGHNA and CDR2 YSLEER. The ends lost 5 bases at V and 5 bases at J; junction bases unmatched: 7. This CDR3 region has 14 residues. This CDR3 reads CASSGAGGAETQYF. The CDR3 region has the DNA TGCGCCAGCAGCGGGGCAGGGGGCGCCGAGACCCAGTACTTC.

The CDR3 DNA is TGTGCCAGCAGCCCCCCTGGGCTACCCCGGGAGCAGTACTTC. Protein product: CASSPPGLPREQYF. The chain couples TRBV7-2 to TRBJ2-7; D gene uncertain. The germline V and J ends were trimmed by 5 bases and 7 bases, with 18 bases remaining between them. Germline CDR1 SGHTA, CDR2 FQGNSA. The CDR3 is 14 amino acids.

This chain uses TRBV2 with TRBJ2-1; 10 positions match TRBD2. With V trimmed by 5 bases and J by 2 bases, 6 bases remained unmatched. The CDR3 extends over 16 amino acids. CDR1 is SNHLY and CDR2 is FYNNEI in the germline V gene. In nucleotides, the CDR3 is TGTGCCAGCAGTTTACTAGCGGGGTTCCCCTACAATGAGCAGTTCTTC. Translated: CASSLLAGFPYNEQFF.

The J gene is TRBJ2-7, the V gene TRBV5-1; 7 bases fit TRBD1. Looked up from germline, CDR1 is SGHRS and CDR2 is YFSETQ. V gave up 2 bases and J gave up 5 bases; unmatched junction bases: 7. The CDR3 covers 14 residues. CDR3 loop: CASSFRGLYDEQYF. DNA for the CDR3: TGCGCCAGCAGCTTTAGGGGGCTGTACGACGAGCAGTACTTC.

The genes are TRBV7-2 and TRBJ1-1; D perhaps matches TRBD1 (5 bases). This CDR3 contains 15 residues. With 3 bases removed from V and 1 base from J, the gap between germline ends came to 12 bases. Germline V gene lookup returns CDR1 SGHTA and CDR2 FQGNSA. The CDR3 is CASSLTGGPNTEAFF. The CDR3 DNA follows: TGTGCCAGCAGCTTGACTGGGGGACCGAACACTGAAGCTTTCTTT.

V usage is TRBV29-1 and J usage is TRBJ2-1; 12 bases agree with TRBD2. In germline, CDR1 is SQVTM, CDR2 ANQGSEA. Trimming took 8 bases from V and 7 from J; bases not matched to a gene: 6. This CDR3 is 13 amino acids long. The CDR3 reads CSSTSGGRNEQFF. In DNA, the CDR3 is TGCAGCTCAACTAGCGGGGGGCGTAATGAGCAGTTCTTC.

The rearrangement joins TRBV6-1 to TRBJ1-6; D gene uncertain. The CDR3 spans 12 residues. Trimming took off 6 bases at V and 8 bases at J, with 8 bases between the two ends. CDR1 is MNHNS and CDR2 is SASEGT in the germline V gene. CDR3 nucleotides: TGTGCCAGCAGGGACGGAGATTCACCCCTCCACTTT. It is translated as CASRDGDSPLHF.

The CDR3 nucleotides are TGCGCCAGCAGCTTACAGGGAAGTCTGGACATTCAGTACTTC. This gives the protein CASSLQGSLDIQYF. The genes are TRBV5-1 and TRBJ2-4, with a tentative D call TRBD1 (6 bases). Germline V CDR1 and CDR2: SGHRS, YFSETQ. V lost 2 bases to trimming and J lost 8 bases, with 14 bases between them. This CDR3 region has 14 residues.

The CDR3 coding sequence is TGCGCCAGCAGCCAACCAGGACTAGCGGTTGGGGGGCACGAGCAGTACTTC. It is translated as CASSQPGLAVGGHEQYF. The chain combines TRBV4-1 with TRBJ2-7; 10 bases match TRBD2. V was clipped by 2 bases and J by 5 bases; unmatched bases: 12. From germline, CDR1 is MGHRA and CDR2 YSYEKL. The CDR3 extends over 17 amino acids.

The table lists this clone with a count of one. The rearrangement uses TRBV15 and TRBJ1-1; the D gene is possibly TRBD1 (6 bases). The CDR3 sequence is 15 residues long. The V and J ends lost 4 bases and 0 bases respectively, with 12 bases between them. The germline V gene has CDR1 LNHNV and CDR2 YYDKDF (reference sequence). The chain's CDR3 is CATSMLDRMNTEAFF. CDR3 DNA sequence: TGTGCCACCAGCATGCTCGACAGGATGAACACTGAAGCTTTCTTT.

J is TRBJ2-3 and V is TRBV9, with D uncertain. The CDR3 totals 13 residues. CDR1 and CDR2 (germline): SGDLS, YYNGEE. The V and J ends lost 1 base and 6 bases respectively, with 9 bases between them. CDR3 nucleotide sequence: TGTGCCAGCAGCGTACAAGGTTCCGATACGCAGTATTTT. It encodes CASSVQGSDTQYF. Using reference TRBV9 and TRBJ2-3 for the parts outside the CDR3, the full variable domain is DSGVTQTPKHLITATGQRVTLRCSPRSGDLSVYWYQQSLDQGLQFLIQYYNGEERAKGNILERFSAQQFPDLHSELNLSSLELGDSALYFCASSVQGSDTQYFGPGTRLTVL.

The rearrangement links TRBV11-2 to TRBJ2-3; D is uncertain. The CDR3 loop spans 13 amino acids. The germline gives CDR1 SGHAT, CDR2 FQNNGV. Trimming stripped 3 bases from V and 4 bases from J, with 8 bases between. The CDR3 sequence: CASSFGHADTQYF. The CDR3 coding sequence is TGTGCCAGCAGCTTCGGCCACGCAGATACGCAGTATTTT.

The chain carries TRBV19 and TRBJ2-1; D is possibly TRBD2 (5 bases). V was pared by 1 base and J by 4 bases, with 11 bases between. CDR1 is LNHDA, CDR2 SQIVND, per germline (reference sequence). The CDR3 length is 15 residues. The CDR3 here is CASSIVGEAYNEQFF. CDR3 DNA sequence: TGTGCCAGTAGTATAGTGGGAGAGGCTTACAATGAGCAGTTCTTC.

The DNA for the CDR3 is TGTGCCTGGAGTGGGCTAGCTAACACAGATACGCAGTATTTT. It specifies CAWSGLANTDTQYF. This chain connects TRBV30 to TRBJ2-3; tentative D call: TRBD2 (5 bases). The CDR3 totals 14 residues. V lost 1 base and J 2 bases, leaving 10 bases between the germline ends. Germline CDR1 GTSNPN, CDR2 SVGIG (reference sequence).

This chain connects TRBV5-1 to TRBJ2-2; TRBD1 matches 8 bases. The J segment lost 3 bases and the V segment lost 5 bases, leaving 6 bases of the junction unmatched. The germline CDR1 and CDR2 sequences are SGHRS and YFSETQ. The length of the CDR3 is 15 residues. The CDR3 spells CASSPRGRDTGELFF. The CDR3 coding sequence is TGCGCCAGCAGTCCCAGGGGGCGCGACACCGGGGAGCTGTTTTTT.

This chain joins TRBV28 and TRBJ2-7; 11 bases align to TRBD1. Unmatched junction bases numbered 8, after V lost 7 bases and J lost 3 bases. The CDR3 is made up of 15 amino acids. Germline V gene lookup returns CDR1 MDHEN and CDR2 SYDVKM. The CDR3 spells CASNPDRGRFYEQYF. The CDR3, as DNA: TGTGCCAGCAATCCGGACAGGGGGCGCTTCTACGAGCAGTACTTC.